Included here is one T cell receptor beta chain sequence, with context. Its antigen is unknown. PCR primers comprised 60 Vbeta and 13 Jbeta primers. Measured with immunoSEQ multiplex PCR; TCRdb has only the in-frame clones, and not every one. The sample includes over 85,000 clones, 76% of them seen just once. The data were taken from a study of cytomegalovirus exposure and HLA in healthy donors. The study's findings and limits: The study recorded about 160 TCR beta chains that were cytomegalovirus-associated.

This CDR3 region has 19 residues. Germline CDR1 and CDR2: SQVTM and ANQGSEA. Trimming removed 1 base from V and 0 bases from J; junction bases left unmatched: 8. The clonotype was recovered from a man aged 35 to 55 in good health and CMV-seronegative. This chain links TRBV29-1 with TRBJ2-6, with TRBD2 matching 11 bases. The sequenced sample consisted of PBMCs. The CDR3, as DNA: TGCAGCGTTGAAGGGCTAGCGGGAGGCCCGATCTCTGGGGCCAACGTCCTGACTTTC. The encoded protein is CSVEGLAGGPISGANVLTF.